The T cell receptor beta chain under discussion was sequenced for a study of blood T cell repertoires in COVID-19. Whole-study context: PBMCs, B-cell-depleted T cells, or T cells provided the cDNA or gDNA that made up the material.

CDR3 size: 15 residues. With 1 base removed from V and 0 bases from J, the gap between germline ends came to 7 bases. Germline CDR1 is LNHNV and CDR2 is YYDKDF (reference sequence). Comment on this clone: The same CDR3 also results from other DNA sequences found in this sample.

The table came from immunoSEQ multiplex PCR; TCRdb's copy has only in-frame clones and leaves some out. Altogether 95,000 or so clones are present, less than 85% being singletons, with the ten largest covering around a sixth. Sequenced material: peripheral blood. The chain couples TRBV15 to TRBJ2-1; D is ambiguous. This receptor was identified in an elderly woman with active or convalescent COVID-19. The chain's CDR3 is CATSRGGSSYNEQFF. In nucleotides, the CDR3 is TGTGCCACCAGCAGAGGAGGTAGCTCCTACAATGAGCAGTTCTTC.